A selection of T cell receptor beta chains follows, all from one sample in a study of CD8 T cells in Susac syndrome. MiXCR, run by TCRdb on the immunoSEQ multiplex PCR reads, gives a single entry per CDR3 protein. Seen here are roughly 120,000 distinct CDR3 sequences, approximately 96% observed once, and the top ten hold 0.065% to 0.09%. Material for sequencing was CD4+ T cells from PBMCs. The receptors were gathered from a human donor in good health. CDR3s include the opening cysteine and the closing phenylalanine or tryptophan. A D gene is named only where the DNA matches it firmly. Clone size, where shown, is once, few, many, or a class for clones that have expanded.

V: TRBV29-1; D: .; size: .; J: TRBJ2-5; CDR3: CSVERQRGGQETQYF; DNA: TGCAGCGTTGAGAGGCAGAGGGGCGGGCAAGAGACCCAGTACTTC
V: TRBV11-2; D: .; size: .; J: TRBJ2-7; CDR3: CASSLGRIYEQYF; DNA: TGTGCCAGCAGCTTAGGCAGGATCTACGAGCAGTACTTC
V: TRBV19; D: .; size: .; J: TRBJ2-6; CDR3: CASHKNSGANVLTF; DNA: TGTGCCAGCCATAAGAACTCTGGGGCCAACGTCCTGACTTTC
V: TRBV6-1; D: TRBD2; size: .; J: TRBJ2-5; CDR3: CASHLAGEETQYF; DNA: TGTGCCAGTCATCTAGCGGGAGAGGAGACCCAGTACTTC
V: TRBV4-1; D: TRBD1; size: .; J: TRBJ1-2; CDR3: CASSQDPLAGQGALITF; DNA: TGCGCCAGCAGCCAAGACCCATTGGCTGGACAGGGGGCCCTTATCACCTTC
V: TRBV29-1; D: TRBD2; size: .; J: TRBJ2-5; CDR3: CSVEMTSGGETQYF; DNA: TGCAGCGTTGAAATGACTAGCGGAGGGGAGACCCAGTACTTC
V: TRBV29-1; D: TRBD2; size: .; J: TRBJ2-1; CDR3: CSVGTSGNNEQFF; DNA: TGCAGCGTTGGGACTAGCGGGAACAATGAGCAGTTCTTC
V: TRBV10-1; D: TRBD1; size: once; J: TRBJ2-3; CDR3: CASSPGQGADTQYF; DNA: TGCGCCAGCAGCCCGGGACAGGGTGCAGATACGCAGTATTTT
V: TRBV10-3; D: .; size: .; J: TRBJ1-1; CDR3: CAISHTLGQNTEAFF; DNA: TGTGCCATCAGTCATACCCTGGGACAGAACACTGAAGCTTTCTTT
V: TRBV10-3; D: TRBD2; size: .; J: TRBJ2-1; CDR3: CAIGGGPRDEQFF; DNA: TGTGCCATTGGGGGAGGGCCAAGGGATGAGCAGTTCTTC
V: TRBV30; D: .; size: .; J: TRBJ2-3; CDR3: CAWMAPSTDTQYF; DNA: TGTGCCTGGATGGCCCCTAGCACAGATACGCAGTATTTT
V: TRBV29-1; D: TRBD2; size: .; J: TRBJ2-3; CDR3: CSVGGLAVWDTQYF; DNA: TGCAGCGTTGGTGGACTAGCGGTATGGGATACGCAGTATTTT